These T cell receptor beta chains were read from a single sample in a study of T cell repertoires in cytomegalovirus infection. In TCRdb, the reads were re-called with MiXCR into one record per CDR3 protein. This table has roughly 250,000 distinct CDR3 sequences, more than 9% appearing once. Sequencing was done on a sample of PBMCs. The receptors were sampled from a human donor in good health (CMV status not recorded). Some clones in this sample may be carry-over from other donors' samples. CDR3s include the opening cysteine and the closing phenylalanine or tryptophan. Each record gives: clone size, V gene, D gene, CDR3 protein. The D gene is left open where the match is weak. Some rows have no size entry. The others give once, few or many, or a class for an expanded clone.

size: many; V: TRBV7-3; D: .; CDR3: CASSLTPGDSGNTIYF
size: many; V: TRBV6-2/TRBV6-3; D: .; CDR3: CASKQDMNTEAFF
size: many; V: TRBV28; D: TRBD2; CDR3: CATTGTRTETQYF
size: many; V: TRBV7-2; D: TRBD1; CDR3: CASSWVGTGTEKLFF
size: many; V: TRBV7-2; D: .; CDR3: CASSLGGNSYEQYF
size: .; V: TRBV20-1; D: TRBD2; CDR3: CSAETGGDTQYF
size: many; V: TRBV19; D: .; CDR3: CASSIEGSLYYEQYF
size: .; V: TRBV2; D: .; CDR3: CASSEPARVNADTQYF
size: many; V: TRBV6-1; D: TRBD2; CDR3: CASTLLASSTDTQYF
size: many; V: TRBV7-2; D: TRBD1; CDR3: CASSRARGGRETQYF
size: few; V: TRBV10-3; D: .; CDR3: CAISDGKGTGELFF
size: many; V: TRBV7-2; D: TRBD1; CDR3: CASSTNRGVAGELFF
size: many; V: TRBV29-1; D: .; CDR3: CSVLDGGYGYTF
size: many; V: TRBV7-2; D: .; CDR3: CASSLVPSIGIEQFF
size: few; V: TRBV19; D: .; CDR3: CASSREAARRVNYGYTF
size: many; V: TRBV11-2; D: .; CDR3: CASSLDRLSGNTIYF
size: many; V: TRBV4-3; D: .; CDR3: CASSQDSRASGEKLFF
size: .; V: TRBV14; D: .; CDR3: CASSPKGGRGNEKLFF
size: .; V: TRBV4-3; D: .; CDR3: CASSQRLGYNEQFF
size: many; V: TRBV12-3/TRBV12-4; D: .; CDR3: CASSFDPGHNTEAFF
size: many; V: TRBV24-1; D: TRBD1; CDR3: CATSDRRDSVKAFF
size: many; V: TRBV7-2; D: .; CDR3: CASSLDRVFTEAFF
size: few; V: TRBV12-3/TRBV12-4; D: .; CDR3: CASSLDGASRVQYF
size: many; V: TRBV7-3; D: TRBD1; CDR3: CASKVDRGPTGELFF
size: many; V: TRBV7-2; D: TRBD1; CDR3: CASSLGTGTGELFF
size: .; V: TRBV29-1; D: .; CDR3: CSGALQDGGAFF
size: many; V: TRBV7-2; D: .; CDR3: CASSLLASYEQYF
size: .; V: TRBV6-2/TRBV6-3; D: .; CDR3: CASSSSGSQHF
size: many; V: TRBV11-3; D: .; CDR3: CASSLSPPAEQFF
size: many; V: TRBV7-2; D: .; CDR3: CASSLAREAFF
size: many; V: TRBV5-1; D: .; CDR3: CASSLEGGSYNEQFF
size: many; V: TRBV7-2; D: TRBD2; CDR3: CASSSTSGLSTDTQYF
size: many; V: TRBV7-2; D: .; CDR3: CASSFTPNNEQFF
size: many; V: TRBV6-1; D: .; CDR3: CASSDQTFQETQYF
size: .; V: TRBV12-3/TRBV12-4; D: .; CDR3: CASSLGLPSQPQHF
size: many; V: TRBV7-2; D: .; CDR3: CASSLNWGEDNEQFF